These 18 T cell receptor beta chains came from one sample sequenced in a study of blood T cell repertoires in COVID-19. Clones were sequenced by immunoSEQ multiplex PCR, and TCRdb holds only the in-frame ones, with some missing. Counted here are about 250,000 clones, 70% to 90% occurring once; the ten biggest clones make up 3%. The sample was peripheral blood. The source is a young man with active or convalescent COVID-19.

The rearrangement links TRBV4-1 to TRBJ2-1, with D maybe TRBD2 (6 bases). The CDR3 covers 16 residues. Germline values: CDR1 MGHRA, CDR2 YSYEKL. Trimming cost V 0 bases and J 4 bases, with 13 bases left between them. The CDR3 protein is CASSQDEASEYNEQFF. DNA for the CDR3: TGCGCCAGCAGCCAAGACGAGGCTAGCGAGTACAATGAGCAGTTCTTC.

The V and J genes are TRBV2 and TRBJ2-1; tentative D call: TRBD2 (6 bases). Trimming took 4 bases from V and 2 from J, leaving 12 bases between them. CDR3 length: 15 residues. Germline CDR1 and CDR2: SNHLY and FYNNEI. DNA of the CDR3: TGTGCCAGCAGTGTTTCCGGAGGGACCTACAATGAGCAGTTCTTC. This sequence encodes CASSVSGGTYNEQFF. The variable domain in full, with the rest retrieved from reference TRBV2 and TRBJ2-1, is EPEVTQTPSHQVTQMGQEVILRCVPISNHLYFYWYRQILGQKVEFLVSFYNNEISEKSEIFDDQFSVERPDGSNFTLKIRSTKLEDSAMYFCASSVSGGTYNEQFFGPGTRLTVL.

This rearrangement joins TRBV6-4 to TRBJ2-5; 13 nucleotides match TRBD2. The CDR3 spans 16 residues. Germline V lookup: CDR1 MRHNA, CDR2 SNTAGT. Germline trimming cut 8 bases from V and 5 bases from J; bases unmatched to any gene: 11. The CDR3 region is CASAGTSGTPGETQYF. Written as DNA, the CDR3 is TGTGCCAGCGCCGGGACTAGCGGGACCCCAGGGGAGACCCAGTACTTC.

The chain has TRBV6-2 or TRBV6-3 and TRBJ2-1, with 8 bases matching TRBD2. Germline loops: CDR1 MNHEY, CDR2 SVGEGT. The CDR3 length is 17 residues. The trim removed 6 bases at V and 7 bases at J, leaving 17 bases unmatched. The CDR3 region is CASSPPSGSGKKNEQFF. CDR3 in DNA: TGTGCCAGCAGCCCTCCCAGTGGTAGCGGGAAAAAAAATGAGCAGTTCTTC.

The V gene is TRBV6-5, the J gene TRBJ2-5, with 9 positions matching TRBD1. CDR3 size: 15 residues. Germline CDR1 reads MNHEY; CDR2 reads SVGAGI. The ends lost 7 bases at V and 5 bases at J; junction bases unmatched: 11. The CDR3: CASKPYRGRDETQYF. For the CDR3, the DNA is TGTGCCAGCAAGCCTTACAGGGGGCGCGACGAGACCCAGTACTTC.

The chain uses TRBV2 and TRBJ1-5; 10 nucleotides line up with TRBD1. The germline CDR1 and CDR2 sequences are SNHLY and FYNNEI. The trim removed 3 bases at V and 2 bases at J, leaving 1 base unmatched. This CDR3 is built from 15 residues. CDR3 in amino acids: CASSDGTGGNQPQHF. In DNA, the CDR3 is TGTGCCAGCAGTGACGGGACAGGGGGCAATCAGCCCCAGCATTTT.

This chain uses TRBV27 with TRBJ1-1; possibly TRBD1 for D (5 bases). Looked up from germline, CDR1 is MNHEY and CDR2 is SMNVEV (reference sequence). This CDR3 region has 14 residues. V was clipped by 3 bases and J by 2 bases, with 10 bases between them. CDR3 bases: TGTGCCAGCAGTTTTAGCGGGGACAACACTGAAGCTTTCTTT. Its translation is CASSFSGDNTEAFF.

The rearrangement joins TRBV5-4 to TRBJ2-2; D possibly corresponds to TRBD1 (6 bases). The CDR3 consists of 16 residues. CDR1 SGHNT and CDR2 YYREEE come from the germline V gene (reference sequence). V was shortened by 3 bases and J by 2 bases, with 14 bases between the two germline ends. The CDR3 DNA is TGTGCCAGCAGCTGGGGGCAGGGTGGCAACACCGGGGAGCTGTTTTTT. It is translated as CASSWGQGGNTGELFF.

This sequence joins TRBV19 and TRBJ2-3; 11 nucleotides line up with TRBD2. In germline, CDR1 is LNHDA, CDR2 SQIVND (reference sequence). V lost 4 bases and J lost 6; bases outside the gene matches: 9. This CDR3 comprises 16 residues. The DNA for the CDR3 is TGTGCCAGTAGTAGTCTAGCGGGGGGCGTGCGGGATACGCAGTATTTT. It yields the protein CASSSLAGGVRDTQYF.

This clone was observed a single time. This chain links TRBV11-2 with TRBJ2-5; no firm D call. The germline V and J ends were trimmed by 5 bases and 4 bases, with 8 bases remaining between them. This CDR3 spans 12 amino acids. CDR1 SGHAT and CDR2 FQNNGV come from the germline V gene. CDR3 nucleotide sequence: TGTGCCAGCAGCGCTACCCGAGAGACCCAGTACTTC. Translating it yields CASSATRETQYF. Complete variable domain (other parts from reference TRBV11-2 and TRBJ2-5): EAGVAQSPRYKIIEKRQSVAFWCNPISGHATLYWYQQILGQGPKLLIQFQNNGVVDDSQLPKDRFSAERLKGVDSTLKIQPAKLEDSAVYLCASSATRETQYFGPGTRLLVL.

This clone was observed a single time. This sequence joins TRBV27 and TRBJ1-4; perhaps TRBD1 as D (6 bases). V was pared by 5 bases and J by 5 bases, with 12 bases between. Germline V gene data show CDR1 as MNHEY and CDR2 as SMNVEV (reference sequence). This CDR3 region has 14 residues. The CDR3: CASSTGHGNEKLFF. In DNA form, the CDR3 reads TGTGCCAGCAGTACGGGACATGGAAATGAAAAACTGTTTTTT.

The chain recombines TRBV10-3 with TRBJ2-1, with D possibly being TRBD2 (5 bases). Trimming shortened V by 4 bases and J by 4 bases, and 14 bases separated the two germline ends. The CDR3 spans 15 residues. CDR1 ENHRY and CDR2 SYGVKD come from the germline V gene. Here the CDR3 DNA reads TGTGCCATCAGTGTGGGTACGGGAATATACAATGAGCAGTTCTTC. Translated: CAISVGTGIYNEQFF.

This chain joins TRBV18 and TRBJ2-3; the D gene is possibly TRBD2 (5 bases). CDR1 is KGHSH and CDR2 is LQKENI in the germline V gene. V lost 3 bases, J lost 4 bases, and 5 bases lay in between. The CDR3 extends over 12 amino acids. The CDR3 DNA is TGTGCCAGCTCACCGGAGGCAGATACGCAGTATTTT. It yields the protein CASSPEADTQYF.

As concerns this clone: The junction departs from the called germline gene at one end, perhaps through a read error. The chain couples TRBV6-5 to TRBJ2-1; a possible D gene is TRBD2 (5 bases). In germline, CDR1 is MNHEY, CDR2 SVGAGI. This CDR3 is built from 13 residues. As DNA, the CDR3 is TGCGCTACTAGGCGAATTCAGTCCAATGAGCAGTTCTTC. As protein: CATRRIQSNEQFF.

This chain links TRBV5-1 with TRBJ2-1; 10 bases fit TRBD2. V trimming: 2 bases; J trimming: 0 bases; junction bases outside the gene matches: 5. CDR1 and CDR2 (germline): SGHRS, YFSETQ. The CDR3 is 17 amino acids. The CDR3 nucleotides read TGCGCCAGCAGCTTCTGGACTAGCGGAAGCTCCTACAATGAGCAGTTCTTC. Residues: CASSFWTSGSSYNEQFF.

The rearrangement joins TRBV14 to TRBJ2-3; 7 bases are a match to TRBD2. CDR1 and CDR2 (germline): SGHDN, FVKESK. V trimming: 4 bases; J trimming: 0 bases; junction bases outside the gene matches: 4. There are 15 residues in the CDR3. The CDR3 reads CASSLGLTSTDTQYF. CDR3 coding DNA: TGTGCCAGCAGCCTGGGACTAACCAGCACAGATACGCAGTATTTT.

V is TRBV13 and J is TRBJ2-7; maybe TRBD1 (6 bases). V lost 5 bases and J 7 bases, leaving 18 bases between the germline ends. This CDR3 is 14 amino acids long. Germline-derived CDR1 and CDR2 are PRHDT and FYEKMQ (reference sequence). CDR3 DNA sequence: TGTGCCAGCAGCCCCCGGGACATCCCGGGGGAGCAGTACTTC. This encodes CASSPRDIPGEQYF.

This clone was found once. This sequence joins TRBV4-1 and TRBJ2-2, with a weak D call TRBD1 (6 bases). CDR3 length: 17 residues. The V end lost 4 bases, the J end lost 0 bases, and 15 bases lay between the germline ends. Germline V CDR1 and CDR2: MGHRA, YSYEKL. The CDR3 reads CASSRPQGFPNTGELFF. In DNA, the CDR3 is TGCGCCAGCAGCCGCCCACAGGGATTCCCGAACACCGGGGAGCTGTTTTTT.